The subject of this entry is one T cell receptor (beta chain). Under the authors' procedure: Amplification of reference gene primers provided the estimated nucleated cell counts. Clones were sequenced by immunoSEQ multiplex PCR, and TCRdb holds only the in-frame ones, with some missing. Clone size and V and J calls were adopted from that table, with D and trimming inferred from the DNA. The sample gives under 450,000 clones, more than 70% of which show up once; around 12% is in the top ten. CDR1 MNHEY and CDR2 SVGAGI come from the germline V gene. This CDR3 spans 15 amino acids. V dropped 5 bases and J dropped 3; count of bases not matched to a gene: 4. Enrolment of Seattle patients took place during active infection, and they were followed longitudinally. The record originates from a study of blood T cell repertoires in COVID-19. Study overall: Spain, Italy and the United States supplied samples that represented acute and convalescent COVID-19. From T cells, B-cell-depleted T cells, or PBMCs came the material, which was cDNA or gDNA.

The sample was peripheral blood. The TCR originated in a woman aged 45-65 years with COVID-19, enrolled during active disease. J is TRBJ2-1 and V is TRBV6-5; 10 bases align to TRBD2. The CDR3 sequence is CASSNSGGRYNEQFF. CDR3 DNA: TGTGCCAGCAGTAATAGCGGGGGGCGCTACAATGAGCAGTTCTTC.